This T cell receptor (beta chain) stems from a study of CD8 T cells in Susac syndrome. The multiple sclerosis control group consisted of treatment-naive patients whose relapsing-remitting disease, which was either stable or active, fulfilled revised McDonald criteria. Random hexamers served to reverse transcribe roughly 0.5 to 1 ug RNA. TCR beta CDR3 was amplified by immunoSEQ covering 54 Vbeta and 13 Jbeta. In TCRdb, the immunoSEQ multiplex PCR reads were re-called with MiXCR into one record per CDR3 protein. Among 200,000 or so distinct CDR3 sequences listed, about 96% were seen once. Sequencing was performed on CD4+ T cells from PBMCs. This TCR derives from a human donor with multiple sclerosis.

CDR3 in amino acids: CASSLPLIYEQYF. The CDR3 DNA is TGTGCCAGCAGTCTCCCTCTGATCTACGAGCAGTACTTC. The rearrangement uses TRBV12-3 or TRBV12-4 and TRBJ2-7; D call uncertain. Trimming cost V 5 bases and J 3 bases, with 11 bases left between them. There are 13 residues in the CDR3.